The 31 T cell receptor beta chains given below trace back to one sample, sequenced in a study of T cells after yellow fever vaccination. MiXCR was run by TCRdb on the 5' RACE reads, yielding one entry per CDR3 protein. Of about 320,000 distinct CDR3 sequences in the sample, approximately 4% were seen once. The sequencing here drew on PBMCs, taken 15 days after the yellow fever booster vaccination. Source of these receptors: a man aged 18 to 30 who received the YFV17D yellow fever vaccine.

The chain recombines TRBV28 with TRBJ2-7, with 9 bases lining up with TRBD1. The V gene's germline CDR1 is MDHEN and CDR2 SYDVKM. The V and J ends lost 6 bases and 6 bases, in that order; junction bases with no gene match: 9. The CDR3 loop spans 14 amino acids. The CDR3: CASSLGTGYVEQYV. The CDR3 region has the DNA TGTGCCAGCAGCCTCGGGACAGGGTATGTCGAGCAGTACGTC.

The chain has TRBV6-1 and TRBJ2-1; D is perhaps TRBD2 (6 bases). V dropped 4 bases and J dropped 0 bases, with 13 bases sitting between them. The germline V gene encodes CDR1 MNHNS and CDR2 SASEGT. The CDR3 contains 16 residues. The CDR3 DNA sequence: TGTGCCAGCAGTGGGGTTCGGGGGAGCTCCTACAATGAGCAGTTCTTC. This encodes CASSGVRGSSYNEQFF.

This clonotype was picked up many times. V gene TRBV7-2 combines with J gene TRBJ2-1, with 7 bases matching TRBD1. V lost 3 bases and J lost 9; bases outside the gene matches: 5. Germline-derived CDR1 and CDR2 are SGHTA and FQGNSA. This CDR3 spans 13 amino acids. The CDR3 region is CASSFRQGSEQFF. Written as DNA, the CDR3 is TGTGCCAGCAGCTTCCGACAGGGAAGTGAGCAGTTCTTC.

CDR3 sequence reads: CASSGYNSNQPQHF. In nucleotides, the CDR3 is TGTGCCAGCAGCGGATACAATAGCAATCAGCCCCAGCATTTT. This sequence joins TRBV27 and TRBJ1-5; D gene unclear. CDR1 and CDR2 (germline): MNHEY, SMNVEV (reference sequence). This CDR3 region has 14 residues. The germline V and J ends were trimmed by 6 bases and 0 bases, with 9 bases remaining between them.

The table lists this clonotype with many counts. V gene TRBV2 combines with J gene TRBJ1-6; a possible D gene is TRBD1 (6 bases). The CDR3 length is 14 residues. V dropped 8 bases and J dropped 6 bases, with 14 bases sitting between them. CDR1 SNHLY and CDR2 FYNNEI come from the germline V gene. CDR3 region: CASLLQGGNSPLHF. DNA for the CDR3: TGTGCCAGCTTATTACAGGGTGGTAATTCACCCCTCCACTTT.

The chain carries TRBV5-8 and TRBJ2-7; 8 bases are a match to TRBD2. With 7 bases clipped from V and 7 bases from J, the junction kept 13 bases outside the gene matches. This CDR3 has 14 residues. Germline V CDR1 and CDR2: SGHTS, YDEGEE. DNA of the CDR3: TGTGCCAGCGGCCCTAGCGGGTTGGGTCGGGAGCAGTACGTC. It yields the protein CASGPSGLGREQYV.

The V gene is TRBV27, the J gene TRBJ2-1; D possibly matches TRBD1 or TRBD2 (5 bases each). With 4 bases removed from V and 0 bases from J, the gap between germline ends came to 13 bases. Germline values: CDR1 MNHEY, CDR2 SMNVEV (reference sequence). The CDR3 is made up of 16 amino acids. The CDR3 sequence is CASSWDLLSSYNEQFF. CDR3 DNA sequence: TGTGCCAGCAGTTGGGACCTCTTGAGCTCCTACAATGAGCAGTTCTTC.

This clonotype showed up just a few times. V usage is TRBV5-1 and J usage is TRBJ2-1; D is possibly TRBD1 (6 bases). The CDR3 is made up of 15 amino acids. V was pared by 2 bases and J by 5 bases, with 14 bases between. In germline, CDR1 is SGHRS, CDR2 YFSETQ. The CDR3 is CASSLWGRNDNEQFF. CDR3 nucleotides: TGCGCCAGCAGCTTATGGGGGCGGAATGACAATGAGCAGTTCTTC. Supplemented by reference TRBV5-1 and TRBJ2-1, the full variable domain reads KAGVTQTPRYLIKTRGQQVTLSCSPISGHRSVSWYQQTPGQGLQFLFEYFSETQRNKGNFPGRFSGRQFSNSRSEMNVSTLELGDSALYLCASSLWGRNDNEQFFGPGTRLTVL.

V and J are TRBV9 and TRBJ2-3; D unclear. Looked up from germline, CDR1 is SGDLS and CDR2 is YYNGEE. This CDR3 region has 13 residues. V lost 1 base to trimming and J lost 4 bases, with 7 bases between them. As DNA, the CDR3 is TGTGCCAGCAGCGTACGACCCGCAGATACGCAGTATTTT. Protein product: CASSVRPADTQYF.

The chain joins TRBV20-1 to TRBJ1-6; 7 bases line up with TRBD1. The CDR3 runs 16 residues. Germline V gives CDR1 DFQATT, CDR2 SNEGSKA (reference sequence). V shed 5 bases, J shed 1 base, and the junction held 8 bases outside the gene matches. The CDR3 sequence: CSAGVQGRSYNSPLHF. The CDR3 region has the DNA TGCAGTGCTGGGGTACAGGGGCGATCCTATAATTCACCCCTCCACTTT.

This clonotype came up many times. The rearrangement joins TRBV29-1 to TRBJ1-1; 11 bases are a match to TRBD1. Germline values: CDR1 SQVTM, CDR2 ANQGSEA. After removal of 7 bases from V and 0 bases from J, the junction contained 7 bases not matched to a gene. This CDR3 has 15 residues. The CDR3 coding sequence is TGCAGCGGGACAGGGGGCTGGGGTATGAACACTGAAGCTTTCTTT. It encodes CSGTGGWGMNTEAFF.

This clonotype was observed many times. The V and J genes are TRBV4-3 and TRBJ2-1, with TRBD1 identical over 8 bases. After removal of 0 bases from V and 5 bases from J, the junction contained 15 bases not matched to a gene. Per the germline V gene, CDR1 is LGHNA and CDR2 is YSLEER. The CDR3 has 19 amino acids. The CDR3 bases are TGCGCCAGCAGCCAAGACCCCAGCGGAACAGGGGGTACCGACAATGAGCAGTTCTTC. Its protein is CASSQDPSGTGGTDNEQFF.

This clonotype was counted ten times or more. The J gene is TRBJ1-1, the V gene TRBV18; 8 bases align to TRBD1. V was clipped by 3 bases and J by 1 base; unmatched bases: 7. The CDR3 runs 16 residues. Germline V gene data show CDR1 as KGHSH and CDR2 as LQKENI. CDR3 sequence (DNA): TGTGCCAGCTCACCCAAATGGACAGGGAAGAACACTGAAGCTTTCTTT. It translates to CASSPKWTGKNTEAFF.

This clonotype was detected ten times or more. CDR3 nucleotide sequence: TGTGCCAGCAGCCTGACTAGCGGGACACCCTACGAGCAGTACTTC. It translates to CASSLTSGTPYEQYF. This rearrangement joins TRBV7-2 to TRBJ2-7; 11 nucleotides agree with TRBD2. The CDR3 extends over 15 amino acids. Trimming cost V 5 bases and J 2 bases; bases outside gene matches: 5. Germline CDR1 SGHTA, CDR2 FQGNSA. The whole variable domain, remainder taken from reference TRBV7-2 and TRBJ2-7, is GAGVSQSPSNKVTEKGKDVELRCDPISGHTALYWYRQSLGQGLEFLIYFQGNSAPDKSGLPSDRFSAERTGGSVSTLTIQRTQQEDSAVYLCASSLTSGTPYEQYFGPGTRLTVT.

This clonotype was observed a handful of times. The chain uses TRBV7-8 and TRBJ1-4, with D uncertain. This CDR3 has 15 amino acids. Germline-derived CDR1 and CDR2 are SGHVS and FQNEAQ. Between the trimmed V and J ends, which lost 5 bases and 7 bases, there was a span of 17 bases. CDR3 sequence: CASSPSPGIGEKLFF. CDR3 DNA sequence: TGTGCCAGCAGCCCCTCCCCCGGGATAGGTGAAAAACTGTTTTTT.

This clonotype was observed a handful of times. This chain uses TRBV19 with TRBJ1-1; D call uncertain. V lost 3 bases to trimming and J lost 0 bases, with 14 bases between them. Germline CDR1 LNHDA, CDR2 SQIVND (reference sequence). The length of the CDR3 is 16 residues. Written as DNA, the CDR3 is TGTGCCAGTAGTATGGGTCGGAGACACTTGAACACTGAAGCTTTCTTT. It yields the protein CASSMGRRHLNTEAFF.

This clonotype turned up a few times. CDR3 loop: CASSQDTWSDEQFF. The DNA for the CDR3 is TGCGCCAGCAGCCAAGACACATGGAGCGATGAGCAGTTCTTC. The chain couples TRBV4-3 to TRBJ2-1; D remains unclear. V lost 0 bases, J lost 8 bases, and 11 bases lay in between. The length of the CDR3 is 14 residues. Germline CDR1 is LGHNA and CDR2 is YSLEER.

This clonotype was seen a few times. The chain joins TRBV7-2 to TRBJ2-1; 10 bases map to TRBD1. The CDR3 is 19 residues long. Looked up from germline, CDR1 is SGHTA and CDR2 is FQGNSA. The ends lost 2 bases at V and 0 bases at J; junction bases unmatched: 10. CDR3 nucleotides: TGTGCCAGCAGCTTAAGGGGACAGGGGTGGTCGAGCTCCTACAATGAGCAGTTCTTC. Its protein product is CASSLRGQGWSSSYNEQFF.

This clonotype was seen at least ten times. The V and J genes are TRBV10-3 and TRBJ2-7; the match to TRBD1 covers 10 bases. The V gene's germline CDR1 is ENHRY and CDR2 SYGVKD. The ends lost 7 bases at V and 2 bases at J; junction bases unmatched: 11. CDR3 length: 16 amino acids. CDR3 sequence reads: CAINPSGQGSTYEQYF. The CDR3 nucleotides are TGTGCCATCAATCCCTCGGGACAGGGGTCTACCTACGAGCAGTACTTC.

This clonotype was observed at least ten times. This chain joins TRBV20-1 and TRBJ1-2; D ambiguous. From germline, CDR1 is DFQATT and CDR2 SNEGSKA (reference sequence). CDR3 length equals 10 residues. CDR3 loop: CIAANYGYTF. CDR3 bases: TGCATTGCAGCGAACTATGGCTACACCTTC.

This clonotype was observed at least ten times. This chain uses TRBV7-8 with TRBJ2-3; unclear D gene. This CDR3 is 14 amino acids long. Trimming cost V 2 bases and J 0 bases, with 6 bases left between them. In germline, CDR1 is SGHVS, CDR2 FQNEAQ. The CDR3 DNA reads as TGTGCCAGCAGCTTACAGGCTAGCACAGATACGCAGTATTTT. This gives the protein CASSLQASTDTQYF.

In this sample, this clonotype turned up a few times. The V and J genes are TRBV9 and TRBJ2-2; maybe TRBD1 (6 bases). Deletions cut 2 bases from V and 6 bases from J, with 11 bases between. Germline assignment: CDR1 SGDLS and CDR2 YYNGEE. The CDR3 is made up of 14 amino acids. CDR3 sequence: CASSVTGTPGELFF. Here the CDR3 DNA reads TGTGCCAGCAGCGTCACCGGGACACCCGGGGAGCTGTTTTTT.

This clonotype came up a few times. The rearrangement uses TRBV7-2 and TRBJ1-4; no reliable D call. Trimming took off 5 bases at V and 10 bases at J, with 14 bases between the two ends. The CDR3 contains 13 residues. Germline values: CDR1 SGHTA, CDR2 FQGNSA. The CDR3 DNA follows: TGTGCCAGCAGCGCGGCTTATTTGACAAAACTGTTTTTT. Its protein product is CASSAAYLTKLFF.

This clonotype was recorded at least ten times. The chain carries TRBV4-3 and TRBJ2-1; D not certain. Germline V gene sequence: CDR1 LGHNA, CDR2 YSLEER. The CDR3 totals 13 residues. Trimming cost V 1 base and J 9 bases, with 10 bases left between them. CDR3 region: CASSQGWSFEQFF. The CDR3 DNA reads TGCGCCAGCAGCCAAGGGTGGTCTTTTGAGCAGTTCTTC.

This clonotype was seen repeatedly, ten times or more. This chain links TRBV7-6 with TRBJ1-2, with D possibly being TRBD1 (6 bases). V was pared by 4 bases and J by 4 bases, with 13 bases between. The CDR3 runs 14 residues. Germline CDR1 and CDR2: SGHVS and FNYEAQ. CDR3 in amino acids: CASSSHMDSYGYTF. CDR3 coding DNA: TGTGCCAGCAGCTCCCACATGGACAGCTATGGCTACACCTTC.

This clonotype was seen only a few times. The gene calls are TRBV28 and TRBJ1-1; the match to TRBD1 covers 7 bases. The ends lost 7 bases at V and 0 bases at J; junction bases unmatched: 14. Per germline, CDR1 MDHEN and CDR2 SYDVKM. This CDR3 region has 17 residues. The CDR3 DNA reads as TGTGCCAGCACCACAGGGGTTCGACAGGTTCTGAACACTGAAGCTTTCTTT. This gives the protein CASTTGVRQVLNTEAFF.

This clonotype showed up just a few times. This chain joins TRBV4-1 and TRBJ2-1; unclear D gene. Trimming shortened V by 0 bases and J by 10 bases, and 16 bases separated the two germline ends. The CDR3 covers 15 residues. Germline assignment: CDR1 MGHRA and CDR2 YSYEKL. The CDR3 sequence: CASSQDPNPKKEQFF. CDR3 bases: TGCGCCAGCAGCCAAGATCCAAATCCGAAGAAGGAGCAGTTCTTC.

This clonotype has ten or more counts. This chain uses TRBV20-1 with TRBJ1-4; D is unclear. With 0 bases removed from V and 3 bases from J, the gap between germline ends came to 8 bases. The CDR3 has 14 amino acids. Germline V gives CDR1 DFQATT, CDR2 SNEGSKA (reference sequence). CDR3 sequence: CSAREGLANEKLFF. The CDR3 DNA reads as TGCAGTGCTAGAGAGGGTCTGGCTAATGAAAAACTGTTTTTT.

There are a few counts of this clonotype. V usage is TRBV10-3 and J usage is TRBJ2-7, with TRBD1 matching over 9 bases. With 4 bases clipped from V and 0 bases from J, the junction kept 7 bases outside the gene matches. CDR1 and CDR2 (germline): ENHRY, SYGVKD. The CDR3 consists of 16 residues. The CDR3 DNA sequence: TGTGCCATCAGTGGCAAGGGACAGGGACCCTCCTACGAGCAGTACTTC. Its protein is CAISGKGQGPSYEQYF.

This clonotype was seen repeatedly, ten times or more. V and J are TRBV14 and TRBJ2-7; weak D call: TRBD1 (5 bases). CDR3 size: 14 residues. The V and J ends lost 1 base and 3 bases respectively, with 10 bases between them. Germline values: CDR1 SGHDN, CDR2 FVKESK. Written as DNA, the CDR3 is TGTGCCAGCAGCCAAGGTCCAGGGAACTACGAGCAGTACGTC. Its protein product is CASSQGPGNYEQYV.

This clonotype was counted only a few times. The V and J genes are TRBV4-3 and TRBJ2-1, with 8 nucleotides matching TRBD2. The V gene end was trimmed by 3 bases and the J gene end by 7 bases; junction bases not matched to a gene: 11. Looked up from germline, CDR1 is LGHNA and CDR2 is YSLEER. The length of the CDR3 is 16 residues. Here the CDR3 DNA reads TGCGCCAGCAGCCAGGTTGCCGGGGGGGTCAAGAATGAGCAGTTCTTC. It encodes CASSQVAGGVKNEQFF.